This TCR beta chain was profiled in a study of CD8 T cells in ankylosing spondylitis. Findings of the study overall: In ankylosing spondylitis blood, a motif of roughly 8 highly homologous TCR beta variants appeared characteristic.

As concerns this clonotype: What it binds is not known.

The CDR3 covers 17 residues. J gave up 2 bases and V 6 bases, and 12 bases lay outside the gene matches. Germline values: CDR1 MNHEY, CDR2 SMNVEV (reference sequence). TCRdb re-derived calls from the 5' RACE reads in MiXCR, one entry per CDR3 protein. The sample records about 390,000 distinct CDR3 sequences, approximately 20% being singletons. The material sequenced was blood, either unsorted or a sorted T cell fraction (not recorded which). The J gene is TRBJ1-5, the V gene TRBV27; 8 bases match TRBD1. This receptor was identified in a male donor with ankylosing spondylitis. CDR3 region: CASSQGTGQGGNQPQHF. DNA for the CDR3: TGTGCCAGCAGCCAAGGGACAGGTCAAGGGGGCAATCAGCCCCAGCATTTT.